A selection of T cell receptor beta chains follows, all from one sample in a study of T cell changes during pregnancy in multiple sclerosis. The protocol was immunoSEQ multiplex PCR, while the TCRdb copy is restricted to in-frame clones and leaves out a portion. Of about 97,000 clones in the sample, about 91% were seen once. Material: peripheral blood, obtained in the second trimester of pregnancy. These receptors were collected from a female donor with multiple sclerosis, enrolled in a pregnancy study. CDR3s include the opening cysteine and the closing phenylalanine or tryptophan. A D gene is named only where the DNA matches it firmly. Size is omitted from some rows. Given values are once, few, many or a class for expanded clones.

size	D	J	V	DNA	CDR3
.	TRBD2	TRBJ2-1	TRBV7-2	TGTGCCAGCAGCTTGACTAGCGGGAGTCAAAATGAGCAGTTCTTC	CASSLTSGSQNEQFF
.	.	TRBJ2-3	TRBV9	TGTGCCAGCAGCGCGGGTGTTTCGGGGAGCACAGATACGCAGTATTTT	CASSAGVSGSTDTQYF
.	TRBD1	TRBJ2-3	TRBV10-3	TGTGCCATCAGTGGGAGGACAGGGGTTGATACGCAGTATTTT	CAISGRTGVDTQYF
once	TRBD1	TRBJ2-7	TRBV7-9	TGTGCCAGCAGCTTAGCGCCACAGGGGGCCACCTACGAGCAGTACTTC	CASSLAPQGATYEQYF
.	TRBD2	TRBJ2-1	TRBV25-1	TGTGCCACCCAACGATCCCCCCTTTTAGCGGGAGGTTACAATGAGCAGTTCTTC	CATQRSPLLAGGYNEQFF
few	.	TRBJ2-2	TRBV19	TGTGCCAGTAAGGGGGACCTTGACACCGGGGAGCTGTTTTTT	CASKGDLDTGELFF
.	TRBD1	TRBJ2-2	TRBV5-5	TGTGCCAGCAGCTCAGACATGACCGGGACAGTTACCGGGGAGCTGTTTTTT	CASSSDMTGTVTGELFF
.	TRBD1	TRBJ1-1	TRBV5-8	TGTGCCATCCGAAGGACAGGGACCACTGAAGCTTTCTTT	CAIRRTGTTEAFF
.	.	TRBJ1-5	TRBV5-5	TGTGCCAGCAGCTTGAATTGGATGGATCAGGGCGATCAGCCCCAGCATTTT	CASSLNWMDQGDQPQHF
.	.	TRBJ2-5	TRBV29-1	TGCAGCCCGAGTCAAGAGACCCAGTACTTC	CSPSQETQYF
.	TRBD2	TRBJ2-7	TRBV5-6	TGTGCCAGCAGTATTCTAGCGGCCCTCTACGAGCAGTACTTC	CASSILAALYEQYF
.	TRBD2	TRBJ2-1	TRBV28	TGTGCCAGCAGTTTGAAGTTAGCGGGAGGAATCAATGAGCAGTTCTTC	CASSLKLAGGINEQFF
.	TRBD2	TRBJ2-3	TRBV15	TGTGCCACCAACTCCATAGCGGGACTCACAGATACGCAGTATTTT	CATNSIAGLTDTQYF
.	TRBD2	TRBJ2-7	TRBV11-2	TGTGCCAGCGATAGCGGGAGCAGGCAGGAGCAGTACTTC	CASDSGSRQEQYF
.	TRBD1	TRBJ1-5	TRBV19	TGTGCCAGTAGAGACACAGGGGGCGCGGAGCAGCCCCAGCATTTT	CASRDTGGAEQPQHF
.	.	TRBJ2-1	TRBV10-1	TGCGCCAGCAAAGTAAAAAGGGGCCGTATTGAGCAGTTCTTC	CASKVKRGRIEQFF
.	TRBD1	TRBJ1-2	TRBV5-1	TGCGCCAGCAGACCCGGACAGGGAACCAACTATGGCTACACCTTC	CASRPGQGTNYGYTF
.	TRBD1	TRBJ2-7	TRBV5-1	TGCGCCAGCAGCTTGGAAGACAGGGAGCCTTCGTTC	CASSLEDREPSF
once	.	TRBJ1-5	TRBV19	TGTGCCAGTAGCCCCGAGGGACAACCGAGCCAGCCCCAGCATTTT	CASSPEGQPSQPQHF
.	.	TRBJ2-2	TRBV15	TGTGCCACCAGCAGAGGTCGGGGGAGCACCGGGGAGCTGTTTTTT	CATSRGRGSTGELFF
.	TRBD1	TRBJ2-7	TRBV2	TGTGCCAGCAGGGAGCGGCTGGGACAGGGCGGAGGGGAGCAGTACTTC	CASRERLGQGGGEQYF
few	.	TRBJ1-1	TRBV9	TGTGCCAGCAGCGCCAGACAGAACACTGAAGCTTTCTTT	CASSARQNTEAFF
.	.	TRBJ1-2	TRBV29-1	TGCAGCGTTGAAGTGTGGCAGGGCGGGGGTGGCTACACCTTC	CSVEVWQGGGGYTF
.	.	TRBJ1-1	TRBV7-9	TGTGCCAGCAGCCCCTATGAGGGTCGCACTGAAGCTTTCTTT	CASSPYEGRTEAFF
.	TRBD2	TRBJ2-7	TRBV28	TGTGCCAGCAGTTCCCGGGGGGACCCCGCCCGCCCGATCTGGCAGTACTTC	CASSSRGDPARPIWQYF
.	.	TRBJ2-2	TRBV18	TGTGCCAGCTCACCCTTACAGGCGAACACCGGGGAGCTGTTTTTT	CASSPLQANTGELFF
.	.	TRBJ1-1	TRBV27	TGTGCCAGCAGTTTATTAATGAACACTGAAGCTTTCTTT	CASSLLMNTEAFF
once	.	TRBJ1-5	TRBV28	TGTGCCAGCAGTTTCTGGGGCCATGGTAGCAATCAGCCCCAGCATTTT	CASSFWGHGSNQPQHF
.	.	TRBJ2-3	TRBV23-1	TGCGCCAGCCCCGGTGGAAGGGGGAGGGTCACAGATACGCAGTATTTT	CASPGGRGRVTDTQYF
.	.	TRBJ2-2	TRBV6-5	TGTGCCAGCAGTTACTCGATTTTGCATACAGCCGGGGAGCTGTTTTTT	CASSYSILHTAGELFF
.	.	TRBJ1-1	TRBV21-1	TGTGCCAGCACCCCGGTGGCCCGGACTGGCTTGAACACTGAAGCTTTCTTT	CASTPVARTGLNTEAFF
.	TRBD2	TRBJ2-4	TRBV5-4	TGTGCCAGCAGCTTGGATGCGGGAGAGGGCATTCAGTACTTC	CASSLDAGEGIQYF
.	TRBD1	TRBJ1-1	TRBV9	TGTGCCAGCAGCATCGGACAGGGGGGGACTGAAGCTTTCTTT	CASSIGQGGTEAFF
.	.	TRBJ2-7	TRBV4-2	TGTGCCAGCAGCCAAGAGGACCGCTCGGAGGTCTACGAGCAGTACTTC	CASSQEDRSEVYEQYF
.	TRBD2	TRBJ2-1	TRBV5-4	TGTGCCAGCAGCTATTTAGCGGGAGGTCGCAATGAGCAGTTCTTC	CASSYLAGGRNEQFF
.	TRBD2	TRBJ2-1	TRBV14	TGTGCCAGCAGCCGGAGCGGGATCACGTACAATGAGCAGTTCTTC	CASSRSGITYNEQFF
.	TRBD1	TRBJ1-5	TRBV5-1	TGCGCCAGCAGTTCCGGGACAGGGAATCAGCCCCAGCATTTT	CASSSGTGNQPQHF
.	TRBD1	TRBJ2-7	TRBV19	TGTGCCAGTAGAAATCCGGGACAGGGCACCTACGAGCAGTACTTC	CASRNPGQGTYEQYF
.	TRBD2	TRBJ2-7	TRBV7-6	TGTGCCAGCAGCTTATCTCGCGCGGGAGGTACATACGAGCAGTACTTC	CASSLSRAGGTYEQYF
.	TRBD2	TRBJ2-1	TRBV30	TGTGCCTGGAGTGAGAGCGGGAGGGCCCACGATGAGCAGTTCTTC	CAWSESGRAHDEQFF
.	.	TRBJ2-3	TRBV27	TGTGCCAGCAGTGCCTATTTCGGGGGTACGCAGTATTTT	CASSAYFGGTQYF
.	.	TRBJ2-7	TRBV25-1	TGTGCCAGCAGTGACCAAACCTACGAGCAGTACTTC	CASSDQTYEQYF